The T cell receptor (beta chain) under discussion was sequenced for a study of cytomegalovirus exposure and HLA in healthy donors. Study-wide results and limits: The authors listed around 150 TCR beta chains as cytomegalovirus-associated.

Sequenced by immunoSEQ multiplex PCR; TCRdb stores in-frame clones only, minus some. The sample carries around 90,000 clones, around 82% recorded once. Comment on this clone: Its antigen is not identified.

V gave up 3 bases and J gave up 1 base, with 13 bases separating them. The CDR3 runs to 15 residues. Looked up from germline, CDR1 is LNHDA and CDR2 is SQIVND (reference sequence). Sequencing was done on a sample of PBMCs. The chain is built from TRBV19 and TRBJ2-7; perhaps TRBD2 as D (6 bases). The receptor was derived from a woman aged 18-29 years in good health and CMV-seropositive. The CDR3 reads CASSILGDWSYEQYF. The CDR3 coding sequence is TGTGCCAGTAGTATCCTAGGGGACTGGTCCTACGAGCAGTACTTC.